The 10 T cell receptor beta chains below were found in one sample sequenced in a study of blood T cell repertoires in COVID-19. Here immunoSEQ multiplex PCR was the method, and the copy in TCRdb shows in-frame clones only, minus some. The sample includes approximately 170,000 clones, roughly nine tenths of them seen just once. The material sequenced was peripheral blood. The receptors were gathered from a man younger than 45 with acute or convalescent COVID-19.

This chain joins TRBV5-1 and TRBJ2-7; 10 bases are a match to TRBD2. Trimming cost V 4 bases and J 2 bases; bases outside gene matches: 6. The CDR3 has 15 amino acids. CDR1 is SGHRS and CDR2 is YFSETQ in the germline V gene. The CDR3 nucleotides read TGCGCCAGCAGCATCAGAGCGGGGGGGACCTACGAGCAGTACTTC. Amino acids: CASSIRAGGTYEQYF. Filled out from reference TRBV5-1 and TRBJ2-7, the complete variable domain reads KAGVTQTPRYLIKTRGQQVTLSCSPISGHRSVSWYQQTPGQGLQFLFEYFSETQRNKGNFPGRFSGRQFSNSRSEMNVSTLELGDSALYLCASSIRAGGTYEQYFGPGTRLTVT.

CDR3 coding DNA: TGCGCCAGCTGGGGGACAGGTCCAAAAAGATATAGCAATCAGCCCCAGCATTTT. This codes for CASWGTGPKRYSNQPQHF. The genes are TRBV23-1 and TRBJ1-5; 8 nucleotides align to TRBD1. TRBV23-1 is treated as an ORF (open reading frame) with a function not yet certain. CDR3 length: 18 amino acids. Trimming at V came to 8 bases and at J to 0 bases, leaving 15 bases not matched to a gene.

The chain employs TRBV9 and TRBJ1-4; D gene uncertain. This CDR3 is built from 15 residues. Germline V gene data show CDR1 as SGDLS and CDR2 as YYNGEE. The V end lost 0 bases, the J end lost 4 bases, and 10 bases lay between the germline ends. The chain's CDR3 is CASSVGWQDNEKLFF. In DNA, the CDR3 is TGTGCCAGCAGCGTAGGGTGGCAGGATAATGAAAAACTGTTTTTT. Variable domain in full (rest from reference TRBV9 and TRBJ1-4): DSGVTQTPKHLITATGQRVTLRCSPRSGDLSVYWYQQSLDQGLQFLIQYYNGEERAKGNILERFSAQQFPDLHSELNLSSLELGDSALYFCASSVGWQDNEKLFFGSGTQLSVL.

The chain is built from TRBV19 and TRBJ2-5; 9 bases map to TRBD1. This CDR3 region has 16 residues. Looked up from germline, CDR1 is LNHDA and CDR2 is SQIVND (reference sequence). V was pared by 5 bases and J by 5 bases, with 12 bases of the junction left unmatched. Here the CDR3 DNA reads TGTGCCAGTAGTGCACCGGGACAGGGTGATCTGGAGACCCAGTACTTC. Translating gives CASSAPGQGDLETQYF.

This chain links TRBV15 with TRBJ1-4, with D unclear. CDR1 LNHNV and CDR2 YYDKDF come from the germline V gene (reference sequence). This CDR3 contains 15 residues. The V end was cut by 4 bases, the J end by 8 bases, with 17 bases between. The CDR3: CATSTGRNRGEKLFF. The CDR3 region has the DNA TGTGCCACCAGCACCGGTCGGAATAGAGGCGAAAAACTGTTTTTT.

Regarding this clone: Other DNA sequences of this sample code for an identical CDR3. The chain employs TRBV6-5 and TRBJ1-4; possibly TRBD1 for D (5 bases). This CDR3 has 15 residues. Germline CDR1 reads MNHEY; CDR2 reads SVGAGI. V lost 3 bases and J 3 bases, leaving 11 bases between the germline ends. CDR3 in DNA: TGTGCCAGCAGTTATGCGGGGCAGCCTAATGAAAAACTGTTTTTT. Translation: CASSYAGQPNEKLFF.

The chain is built from TRBV6-1 and TRBJ1-3; no reliable D call. The germline V and J ends were trimmed by 5 bases and 0 bases, with 8 bases remaining between them. The CDR3 is 14 residues long. Germline V gene sequence: CDR1 MNHNS, CDR2 SASEGT. The CDR3 is CASSTTLSGNTIYF. CDR3 sequence (DNA): TGTGCCAGCAGTACCACTCTCTCTGGAAACACCATATATTTT.

The J gene is TRBJ1-3, the V gene TRBV13, with D possibly matching TRBD1 (5 bases). The V and J ends lost 4 bases and 0 bases respectively, with 7 bases between them. Per the germline V gene, CDR1 is PRHDT and CDR2 is FYEKMQ (reference sequence). The CDR3 spans 14 residues. The CDR3 coding sequence is TGTGCCAGCAGCTCGACAGCCTCTGGAAACACCATATATTTT. Protein product: CASSSTASGNTIYF. Combining the CDR3 with reference TRBV13 and TRBJ1-3 gives the whole variable domain AAGVIQSPRHLIKEKRETATLKCYPIPRHDTVYWYQQGPGQDPQFLISFYEKMQSDKGSIPDRFSAQQFSDYHSELNMSSLELGDSALYFCASSSTASGNTIYFGEGSWLTVV.

The chain joins TRBV11-2 to TRBJ1-1, with a tentative D call TRBD1 (6 bases). The CDR3 has 17 residues. Germline values: CDR1 SGHAT, CDR2 FQNNGV. The V end lost 2 bases, the J end lost 6 bases, and 22 bases lay between the germline ends. The DNA of the CDR3 is TGTGCCAGCAGCTTAAAAGGGAAGGGGGTGGGGAGCGCTGAAGCTTTCTTT. Translated, it gives CASSLKGKGVGSAEAFF.

This chain joins TRBV3-1 (or the pseudogene TRBV3-2) and TRBJ1-1, with a weak D call TRBD1 (5 bases). The length of the CDR3 is 13 residues. Trimming pared 7 bases from V and 5 bases from J, leaving 14 bases between. CDR1 LGHDT and CDR2 YNNKEL come from the germline V gene (reference sequence). CDR3 in amino acids: CASTPQGSTEAFF. The CDR3 nucleotides are TGTGCCAGCACGCCCCAGGGTTCGACTGAAGCTTTCTTT.